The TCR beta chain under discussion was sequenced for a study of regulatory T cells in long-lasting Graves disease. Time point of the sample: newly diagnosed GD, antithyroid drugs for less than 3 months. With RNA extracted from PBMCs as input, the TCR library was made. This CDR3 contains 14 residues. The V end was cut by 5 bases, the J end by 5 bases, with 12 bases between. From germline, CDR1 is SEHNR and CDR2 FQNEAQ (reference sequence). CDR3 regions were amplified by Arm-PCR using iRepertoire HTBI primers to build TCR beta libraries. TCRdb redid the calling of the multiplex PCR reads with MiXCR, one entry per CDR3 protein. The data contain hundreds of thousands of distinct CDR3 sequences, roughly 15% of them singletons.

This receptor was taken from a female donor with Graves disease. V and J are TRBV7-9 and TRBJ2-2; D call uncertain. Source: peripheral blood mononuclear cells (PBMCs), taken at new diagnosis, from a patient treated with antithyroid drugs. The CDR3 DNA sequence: TGTGCCAGCAGCACCCAAACTCGAACCGGGGAGCTGTTTTTT. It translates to CASSTQTRTGELFF.